The sequence of this T cell receptor beta chain was determined in a study of T cells in tumors after PD-1 blockade. For the study at large: During anti-PD-1 treatment, some patients continued daily vismodegib 150 mg. Notes on the study in general: Some novel exhausted tumor clones appeared in pre-treatment blood, suggesting peripheral recruitment. Most post-therapy expanded exhausted CD8+ clones were new, undetected before treatment.

In regard to this clone: Its antigen is not identified.

The CDR3 is 12 amino acids. Germline V CDR1 and CDR2: KGHSH, LQKENI. The ends were cut back, 2 bases at V and 6 bases at J, with 7 bases in the middle. TCRdb's table, derived via immunoSEQ multiplex PCR, lists solely in-frame clones and lacks some. The sample yields fewer than 3,000 clones, 60% to 80% seen once. This sequence was found in a human donor with basal cell carcinoma. The chain links TRBV18 to TRBJ1-1, with D unclear. The source was tumor tissue, collected after anti-PD-1 treatment. The CDR3 spells CASSPYTAEAFF. The CDR3 region has the DNA TGTGCCAGCTCACCATACACAGCTGAAGCTTTCTTT.